This T cell receptor beta chain was identified in a study of CXCR3-negative and CXCR3-positive naive CD8 T cells. The study's findings and limits: Partial loss of CXCR3 expression followed cryopreservation; most assays used fresh PBMCs. CXCR3-positive naive cells carried more hydrophobic TRB CDR3s than CXCR3-negative ones. Whereas memory cells differed, naive CXCR3-negative and CXCR3-positive cells shared similar TRBV-TRBJ usage.

As for this clonotype: Its antigen remains unknown.

Germline CDR1 SQVTM, CDR2 ANQGSEA. The CDR3 contains 12 residues. Researchers prepared the TRB cDNA libraries using 5' RACE with UMI labels. TCRdb re-called the 5' RACE reads and gives one entry per CDR3 protein, without DNA. This table lists some 130,000 distinct CDR3 sequences. Naive CD8+ T lymphocytes were specified as CD45RO-CCR7+CD27+CD95-. Sequenced input: naive CXCR3+ CD8+ T cells from blood. This sample's subset: CD45RO-CCR7+CD27+CD95- naive CD8+ T cells expressing CXCR3 (TNR3+). The chain employs TRBV29-1 and TRBJ1-1; lacking DNA, the TRBD1 call made by TCRdb goes unchecked. This sequence was found in a human donor in good health. Some clones in this sample may be carry-over from other donors' samples. CDR3 sequence reads: CSVHIWGNEAFF.